This entry is about one TCR beta chain. The data stem from a study of blood T cell repertoires in COVID-19. Some clones are missing from TCRdb's copy, which holds only in-frame ones; the method was immunoSEQ multiplex PCR. The table shows roughly 570,000 clones, with around nine tenths occurring only once. Between the trimmed V and J ends, which lost 5 bases and 5 bases, there was a span of 13 bases. The CDR3 loop spans 13 amino acids. Per the germline V gene, CDR1 is GTSNPN and CDR2 is SVGIG (reference sequence). It was during active infection that Seattle patients were enrolled and then longitudinally followed.

Sequences were obtained from peripheral blood. This TCR was sampled from a woman in her 50s with COVID-19, enrolled during active disease. The J gene is TRBJ2-1, the V gene TRBV30; tentative D call: TRBD1 (6 bases). The CDR3: CAWWGTGNNEQFF. The CDR3 DNA follows: TGTGCCTGGTGGGGCACAGGGAACAATGAGCAGTTCTTC.